The entry below describes one T cell receptor (beta chain). Its target is unknown. TCRdb's copy holds only in-frame clones and misses some; the assay was immunoSEQ multiplex PCR. Of approximately 30,000 clones listed, 55% to 70% are singletons. This sample is drawn from a study of vaccination effects on CD4 cells after COVID-19. Antigen-specific CD4+ T cells were expanded (with viral peptide pools) by the ViraFEST assay ahead of sequencing. Once cultured for 10 days, the cells underwent separation to obtain CD4+ T cells. BNT162b2 vaccine or mRNA-1273 vaccine was given to participants in two doses. Losses at the gene ends were 0 bases for V and 7 bases for J; bases not matched to a gene: 9. Germline V gene lookup returns CDR1 SGHKS and CDR2 YYEKEE (reference sequence). The CDR3 has 16 residues.

The TCR originated in a human donor who received a COVID-19 vaccine. J is TRBJ2-1 and V is TRBV5-5; 8 nucleotides line up with TRBD2. Here the sequenced sample was CD4+ T cells from PBMCs cultured with SARS-CoV-2 spike peptides, taken after COVID-19 vaccination. This CDR3 is CASSLDPAGAVNEQFF. The CDR3 DNA follows: TGTGCCAGCAGCTTGGACCCAGCGGGAGCTGTGAATGAGCAGTTCTTC.